This T cell receptor (beta chain) appears in the sequencing data of a study of neoadjuvant anti-PD-1 for oral cavity cancer. Study outcomes and limitations: Treg/Th17 ratio rose with pretreatment blood and fell with post-treatment tumor TCRbeta clonality.

These oral cavity squamous cell carcinomas were HPV-negative and locally advanced. No culture or expansion preceded analysis of these blood cells. Assay used: immunoSEQ multiplex PCR; TCRdb lists only in-frame clones, some missing. The sample shows about 15,000 clones, about 67% of them seen only once. About this clone itself: The antigen remains unidentified.

Germline CDR1 and CDR2: SGHNT and YYREEE (reference sequence). The CDR3 spans 17 residues. V lost 6 bases to trimming and J lost 4 bases, with 20 bases between them. The sample was PBMCs, taken before nivolumab (anti-PD-1) treatment. The sequence came from a person aged 40-85 years with oral cavity squamous cell carcinoma. The V call is TRBV5-4, the J call TRBJ2-6, with D perhaps matching TRBD1 (6 bases). The DNA of the CDR3 is TGTGCCAGCAACTCTCGGGCAGGGGCTACGGGGGCCAACGTCCTGACTTTC. Encoded protein: CASNSRAGATGANVLTF.